Listed here are 10 T cell receptor beta chains from one sample, sequenced in a study of cytomegalovirus exposure and HLA in healthy donors. The PCR had 60 Vbeta and 13 Jbeta primers. TCRdb keeps only in-frame clones here, not all; method: immunoSEQ multiplex PCR. The sample consists of nearly 110,000 clones, 65% to 80% of them appearing once. Source material: PBMCs. All receptors come from a man in his sixties in good health and CMV-seronegative.

Of note for this clone: One junction end does not reproduce the germline sequence, and a read error may be involved. J is TRBJ1-3 and V is TRBV7-2, with no clear D. From germline, CDR1 is SGHTA and CDR2 FQGNSA. The CDR3 is 14 residues long. The CDR3 loop reads CASSLAVRGSTIYF. CDR3 in DNA: TGTGCCAGCAGCTTAGCGGTCCGGGGAAGCACCATATATTTT.

This chain joins TRBV5-6 and TRBJ1-2; 7 nucleotides agree with TRBD1. The germline gives CDR1 SGHDT, CDR2 YYEEEE. V shed 7 bases, J shed 8 bases, and the junction held 11 bases outside the gene matches. This CDR3 spans 13 amino acids. CDR3: CASATGTGGGYTF. In DNA form, the CDR3 reads TGTGCCAGCGCGACAGGGACCGGGGGAGGCTACACCTTC.

The chain links TRBV11-3 to TRBJ2-1, with D possibly being TRBD1 (5 bases). V lost 5 bases, J lost 3 bases, and 14 bases lay in between. There are 15 residues in the CDR3. Germline V gene data show CDR1 as SGHNT and CDR2 as YENEEA. The CDR3 sequence: CASSPEGADYNEQFF. CDR3 nucleotides: TGTGCCAGCAGCCCCGAAGGGGCAGACTACAATGAGCAGTTCTTC.

The chain uses TRBV5-1 and TRBJ2-3; TRBD2 matches at 14 bases. In germline, CDR1 is SGHRS, CDR2 YFSETQ. The J segment lost 5 bases and the V segment lost 4 bases, leaving 6 bases of the junction unmatched. This CDR3 region has 16 residues. CDR3 protein: CASSLGTSGGIDTQYF. Here the CDR3 DNA reads TGCGCCAGCAGCCTGGGGACTAGCGGGGGTATAGATACGCAGTATTTT. Drawing the rest from reference TRBV5-1 and TRBJ2-3, the complete variable domain is KAGVTQTPRYLIKTRGQQVTLSCSPISGHRSVSWYQQTPGQGLQFLFEYFSETQRNKGNFPGRFSGRQFSNSRSEMNVSTLELGDSALYLCASSLGTSGGIDTQYFGPGTRLTVL.

The rearrangement uses TRBV5-5 and TRBJ1-2; 8 nucleotides agree with TRBD1. V lost 4 bases, J lost 4 bases, and 9 bases stayed unmatched. Germline CDR1 and CDR2: SGHKS and YYEKEE (reference sequence). CDR3 size: 15 residues. The CDR3 DNA sequence: TGTGCCAGCAGCGAGGGACAGGCTCCTCTCTATGGCTACACCTTC. It specifies CASSEGQAPLYGYTF.

This clone was picked up one time. The genes are TRBV5-1 and TRBJ2-3; perhaps TRBD1 as D (5 bases). Trimming removed 0 bases at V and 2 bases at J, with 10 bases between. This CDR3 comprises 15 residues. The V gene's germline CDR1 is SGHRS and CDR2 YFSETQ. In DNA form, the CDR3 reads TGCGCCAGCAGCTTGGACAGGCGGACCACAGATACGCAGTATTTT. Translation: CASSLDRRTTDTQYF.

The chain is built from TRBV5-6 and TRBJ1-2, with 9 bases aligning to TRBD1. This CDR3 comprises 14 residues. Germline assignment: CDR1 SGHDT and CDR2 YYEEEE. V dropped 10 bases and J dropped 2; count of bases not matched to a gene: 9. In nucleotides, the CDR3 is TGTGCCGGAGCGAGAGGGACAGGGAACTATGGCTACACCTTC. Translation: CAGARGTGNYGYTF.

This sequence joins TRBV28 and TRBJ1-5, with D tentatively TRBD1 (5 bases). This CDR3 has 15 residues. Germline V CDR1 and CDR2: MDHEN, SYDVKM. Trimming left V 4 bases short and J 5 bases short, with 15 bases between. The CDR3 DNA reads TGTGCCAGCAGTTCCCCCGCAGGGCCGGATCAGCCCCAGCATTTT. It is translated as CASSSPAGPDQPQHF.

The V gene is TRBV14, the J gene TRBJ1-1, with TRBD1 matching 9 bases. After removal of 0 bases from V and 11 bases from J, the junction contained 13 bases not matched to a gene. Germline CDR1 is SGHDN and CDR2 is FVKESK. This CDR3 is built from 16 residues. The CDR3 DNA follows: TGTGCCAGCAGCCAAGAAGGCCCACAGGGGGCTACGGAGGCTTTCTTT. Its translation is CASSQEGPQGATEAFF.

The chain employs TRBV5-4 and TRBJ2-5; the D gene is possibly TRBD2 (7 bases). This CDR3 has 14 amino acids. Germline CDR1 and CDR2: SGHNT and YYREEE (reference sequence). Trimming pared 2 bases from V and 5 bases from J, leaving 13 bases between. DNA of the CDR3: TGTGCCAGCAGCTTACGGGGGGCCCTGGAGACCCAGTACTTC. Residues: CASSLRGALETQYF.